The entry below gives a single T cell receptor (beta chain) sequence along with its context. The data were taken from a study of blood T cell repertoires in COVID-19. Overall study context: Donors in the United States, Italy and Spain gave samples during acute or convalescent COVID-19.

Original analysis: Counts of nucleated cells, estimated from reference gene primer amplification, were obtained. TCRdb's table, derived via immunoSEQ multiplex PCR, lists solely in-frame clones and lacks some. V and J calls and clone size are copied from that table; D and trimming were computed from the DNA. The sample has 330,000 or so clones, 80% to 90% seen once. Trimming cost V 3 bases and J 2 bases, with 8 bases left between them. The CDR3 contains 14 residues. CDR1 is KGHSH, CDR2 LQKENI, per germline. Living in under 30 US areas, the participants were between about 18 and 95 years of age. Cohorts were based on clinical histories the participants reported.

The source of this sequence is a man aged 25-45 years who had recovered from COVID-19. The chain employs TRBV18 and TRBJ1-3; unclear D gene. The sequenced sample consisted of PBMCs or T cells enriched from blood (not recorded which). CDR3 bases: TGTGCCAGCTCACCGTCCGTAACTGGAAACACCATATATTTT. Translation: CASSPSVTGNTIYF.